This T cell receptor (beta chain) derives from a study of blood T cell repertoires in COVID-19. Study-wide context: Whether acute or convalescent, the COVID-19 samples came from the United States, Italy and Spain.

In the original processing: Amplification of reference gene primers was used by the study to estimate nucleated cell counts. The assay was immunoSEQ multiplex PCR, and TCRdb's table has in-frame clones only and misses some. D and trimming come from the DNA, and the V and J calls and clone size come from that table. The sample holds 210,000 or so clones, about 85% seen once. The CDR3 is 13 amino acids. Germline V gene lookup returns CDR1 DFQATT and CDR2 SNEGSKA (reference sequence). The junction had 5 bases not matched to a gene; V was cut back by 3 bases and J by 10 bases. The sample taken for sequencing was PBMCs or T cells enriched from blood (not recorded which). This TCR was recovered from a man between 25 and 39 years old who had recovered from COVID-19. The genes are TRBV20-1 and TRBJ1-6, with TRBD1 matching over 8 bases. Here the CDR3 reads CSASLQGGSPLHF. In nucleotides, the CDR3 is TGCAGTGCTAGTTTACAGGGGGGATCACCCCTCCACTTT.